Presented here are 27 T cell receptor beta chains from one specimen sequenced in a study of T cell responses to AZD1222 COVID-19 vaccine. Method: immunoSEQ multiplex PCR; TCRdb's copy keeps in-frame clones and lacks some. The repertoire holds over 95,000 clones, with around nine tenths as singletons. The sample was peripheral blood, taken on day 0 of AZD1222 vaccination. These receptors came from an adult in good health.

The genes are TRBV27 and TRBJ1-2; D not resolved. V dropped 4 bases and J dropped 3 bases, with 15 bases sitting between them. The CDR3 runs 15 residues. Germline V lookup: CDR1 MNHEY, CDR2 SMNVEV (reference sequence). CDR3 sequence reads: CASSWSPVGDYGYTF. In DNA form, the CDR3 reads TGTGCCAGCAGTTGGTCCCCGGTTGGGGACTATGGCTACACCTTC.

The rearrangement joins TRBV5-5 to TRBJ1-1; D is undetermined. CDR3 length equals 12 residues. V shed 4 bases and J shed 3 bases, with 7 bases lying between them. Germline V gene data show CDR1 as SGHKS and CDR2 as YYEKEE (reference sequence). The CDR3, as DNA: TGTGCCAGCAGCGGAGTATACACTGAAGCTTTCTTT. Protein product: CASSGVYTEAFF.

The chain uses TRBV7-9 and TRBJ1-4; possible D gene TRBD1, 5 bases. The V end was cut by 6 bases, the J end by 4 bases, with 15 bases between. The CDR3 extends over 15 amino acids. Per the germline V gene, CDR1 is SEHNR and CDR2 is FQNEAQ (reference sequence). The CDR3 region is CASSSTDTSNEKLFF. CDR3 bases: TGTGCCAGCAGTTCGACGGACACCAGTAATGAAAAACTGTTTTTT.

The chain links TRBV27 to TRBJ2-1; 10 bases match TRBD2. Germline CDR1 reads MNHEY; CDR2 reads SMNVEV (reference sequence). J was trimmed by 5 bases and V by 5 bases; bases with no gene match: 9. This CDR3 has 16 amino acids. CDR3 coding DNA: TGTGCCAGCAGTGCCCCAGCGGGAGGGCCCCACAATGAGCAGTTCTTC. Protein product: CASSAPAGGPHNEQFF.

This clone was detected only once. The chain joins TRBV12-3 or TRBV12-4 to TRBJ1-4; D is possibly TRBD1 (5 bases). Deletions cut 6 bases from V and 11 bases from J, with 10 bases between. The CDR3 is 11 residues long. This CDR3 reads CASSPGNKLFF. The DNA of the CDR3 is TGTGCCAGCAGCCCAGGGAATAAACTGTTTTTT.

J is TRBJ1-2 and V is TRBV9; D unresolved. Germline lookup yields CDR1 SGDLS and CDR2 YYNGEE. Trimming took off 3 bases at V and 5 bases at J, with 8 bases between the two ends. The CDR3 length is 12 residues. CDR3 loop: CASSGWGYGYTF. Written as DNA, the CDR3 is TGTGCCAGCAGCGGGTGGGGTTATGGCTACACCTTC.

The chain employs TRBV30 and TRBJ1-1, with no clear D. Trimming removed 2 bases at V and 5 bases at J, with 12 bases between. This CDR3 has 13 amino acids. Germline CDR1 GTSNPN, CDR2 SVGIG (reference sequence). CDR3 nucleotide sequence: TGTGCCTGGAGTAGAGAGGGAGGGACTGAAGCTTTCTTT. Encoded protein: CAWSREGGTEAFF.

This clone was observed a single time. The same CDR3 can be traced to other DNA sequences in this sample. The chain recombines TRBV6-5 with TRBJ1-1, with D perhaps TRBD1 (6 bases). The V and J ends lost 4 bases and 5 bases respectively, with 11 bases between them. This CDR3 has 13 residues. Germline values: CDR1 MNHEY, CDR2 SVGAGI. CDR3 residues: CASSFRGGTEAFF. CDR3 coding DNA: TGTGCCAGCAGTTTCAGGGGTGGAACTGAAGCTTTCTTT.

This sequence joins TRBV7-9 and TRBJ2-5, with D perhaps matching TRBD1 (5 bases). Trimming pared 6 bases from V and 6 bases from J, leaving 17 bases between. CDR1 is SEHNR and CDR2 is FQNEAQ in the germline V gene (reference sequence). The CDR3 loop spans 14 amino acids. Written as DNA, the CDR3 is TGTGCCAGCAGACCTACCCAGGGCCCAAAGACCCAGTACTTC. Protein: CASRPTQGPKTQYF. The full variable domain, its missing parts supplied by reference TRBV7-9 and TRBJ2-5, is DTGVSQNPRHKITKRGQNVTFRCDPISEHNRLYWYRQTLGQGPEFLTYFQNEAQLEKSRLLSDRFSAERPKGSFSTLEIQRTEQGDSAMYLCASRPTQGPKTQYFGPGTRLLVL.

The V call is TRBV5-6, the J call TRBJ1-1; D not resolved. Germline V gene lookup returns CDR1 SGHDT and CDR2 YYEEEE. The CDR3 length is 14 residues. Deletions cut 1 base from V and 0 bases from J, with 7 bases between. In DNA form, the CDR3 reads TGTGCCAGCAGCTTGAGGGCTATGAACACTGAAGCTTTCTTT. Translating it yields CASSLRAMNTEAFF.

V gene TRBV5-1 combines with J gene TRBJ2-5; D unclear. The CDR3 has 16 residues. Trimming took off 0 bases at V and 2 bases at J, with 14 bases between the two ends. Germline CDR1 and CDR2: SGHRS and YFSETQ. The CDR3 region has the DNA TGCGCCAGCAGCTTGGCAAGTATCGGCAGACAAGAGACCCAGTACTTC. This codes for CASSLASIGRQETQYF. Drawing the rest from reference TRBV5-1 and TRBJ2-5, the complete variable domain is KAGVTQTPRYLIKTRGQQVTLSCSPISGHRSVSWYQQTPGQGLQFLFEYFSETQRNKGNFPGRFSGRQFSNSRSEMNVSTLELGDSALYLCASSLASIGRQETQYFGPGTRLLVL.

This clone is a singleton in its sample. This sequence joins TRBV5-5 and TRBJ2-7; a possible D gene is TRBD2 (6 bases). This CDR3 has 16 amino acids. Germline V gives CDR1 SGHKS, CDR2 YYEKEE (reference sequence). V was trimmed by 1 base and J by 5 bases, leaving 19 bases between them. For the CDR3, the DNA is TGTGCCAGCAGCTTGTCCGGGACTCCCTTGGCGGACGAGCAGTACTTC. It specifies CASSLSGTPLADEQYF.

The chain uses TRBV4-1 and TRBJ1-5; D is unclear. This CDR3 has 15 amino acids. Trimming took off 0 bases at V and 5 bases at J, with 11 bases between the two ends. In germline, CDR1 is MGHRA, CDR2 YSYEKL. CDR3 DNA: TGCGCCAGCAGCCAAGAGGAGGACGGTTATCAGCCCCAGCATTTT. Translating it yields CASSQEEDGYQPQHF.

The chain employs TRBV7-3 and TRBJ2-2, with D tentatively TRBD1 (5 bases). The V and J ends lost 6 bases and 6 bases respectively, with 14 bases between them. The CDR3 runs to 14 residues. Germline V gives CDR1 SGHTA, CDR2 FQGTGA. The CDR3 bases are TGTGCCAGCAGTAAGAGGCAGGGTGCCGGGGAGCTGTTTTTT. Amino acids: CASSKRQGAGELFF.

The J gene is TRBJ2-2, the V gene TRBV7-3; no definite D call. Germline CDR1 SGHTA, CDR2 FQGTGA. Deletions cut 3 bases from V and 2 bases from J, with 10 bases between. This CDR3 contains 15 residues. The CDR3 here is CASSLGQANTGELFF. For the CDR3, the DNA is TGTGCCAGCAGCTTGGGCCAGGCTAACACCGGGGAGCTGTTTTTT.

The V gene is TRBV5-1, the J gene TRBJ1-5; tentative D call: TRBD1 (6 bases). The CDR3 is 15 residues long. V was cut by 4 bases and J by 4 bases, with 15 bases left in between. Germline V gene sequence: CDR1 SGHRS, CDR2 YFSETQ. This chain's CDR3 is CASSLSGTLNQPQHF. For the CDR3, the DNA is TGCGCCAGCAGCCTCTCCGGGACACTTAATCAGCCCCAGCATTTT.

The chain employs TRBV4-1 and TRBJ1-2, with D uncertain. V was cut by 0 bases and J by 4 bases, with 12 bases left in between. The CDR3 is 15 residues long. The V gene's germline CDR1 is MGHRA and CDR2 YSYEKL. The CDR3 loop is CASSQDPSEIYGYTF. In DNA, the CDR3 is TGCGCCAGCAGCCAAGATCCTTCGGAGATCTATGGCTACACCTTC.

The chain combines TRBV10-3 with TRBJ1-2; 7 nucleotides line up with TRBD1. The CDR3 extends over 13 amino acids. CDR1 and CDR2 (germline): ENHRY, SYGVKD. J lost 6 bases, V lost 3 bases, and 4 bases had no gene match. CDR3 DNA sequence: TGTGCCATCAGTGACCCGACAGGGAATGGCTACACCTTC. It is translated as CAISDPTGNGYTF.

The V call is TRBV5-5, the J call TRBJ1-3; 11 bases align to TRBD1. The CDR3 runs to 15 residues. Germline-derived CDR1 and CDR2 are SGHKS and YYEKEE (reference sequence). Germline trimming cut 4 bases from V and 4 bases from J; bases unmatched to any gene: 4. CDR3 nucleotide sequence: TGTGCCAGCAGCGTCGGACAGGGGGCAGGAAACACCATATATTTT. This translates into CASSVGQGAGNTIYF.

The chain links TRBV15 to TRBJ2-7; possible D gene TRBD1, 6 bases. Germline V lookup: CDR1 LNHNV, CDR2 YYDKDF (reference sequence). The CDR3 contains 16 residues. Trimming removed 0 bases at V and 1 base at J, with 13 bases between. CDR3 DNA: TGTGCCACCAGCAGAGACCGGGACACTTCGTCCTACGAGCAGTACTTC. It encodes CATSRDRDTSSYEQYF. The full variable domain, with the rest looked up from reference TRBV15 and TRBJ2-7, is DAMVIQNPRYQVTQFGKPVTLSCSQTLNHNVMYWYQQKSSQAPKLLFHYYDKDFNNEADTPDNFQSRRPNTSFCFLDIRSPGLGDTAMYLCATSRDRDTSSYEQYFGPGTRLTVT.

This chain connects TRBV18 to TRBJ2-7; the match to TRBD1 covers 9 bases. The germline gives CDR1 KGHSH, CDR2 LQKENI. This CDR3 is 16 amino acids long. J gave up 4 bases and V 3 bases, and 10 bases lay outside the gene matches. CDR3 bases: TGTGCCAGCTCACCGGTACGGACAGGGGAAGGGTACGAGCAGTACTTC. It yields the protein CASSPVRTGEGYEQYF.

This clone has only one observation. The rearrangement links TRBV24-1 to TRBJ2-1; 10 positions agree with TRBD2. The trim removed 3 bases at V and 5 bases at J, leaving 6 bases unmatched. There are 16 residues in the CDR3. Germline V lookup: CDR1 KGHDR, CDR2 SFDVKD. CDR3 nucleotides: TGTGCCACCAGTGATACCGGGACTAGCGCCGACAATGAGCAGTTCTTC. It yields the protein CATSDTGTSADNEQFF.

The chain combines TRBV4-2 with TRBJ2-7; 7 nucleotides match TRBD2. CDR3 length: 16 residues. V lost 0 bases, J lost 6 bases, and 11 bases stayed unmatched. Per germline, CDR1 LGHNA and CDR2 YNFKEQ. This chain's CDR3 is CASSQESAGLRGEQYF. In DNA, the CDR3 is TGTGCCAGCAGCCAAGAGTCAGCGGGACTTCGTGGCGAGCAGTACTTC.

V gene TRBV19 combines with J gene TRBJ2-7; D ambiguous. CDR1 and CDR2 (germline): LNHDA, SQIVND (reference sequence). The V end was cut by 1 base, the J end by 3 bases, with 13 bases between. The CDR3 is made up of 15 amino acids. CDR3 nucleotide sequence: TGTGCCAGTAGTATAGCCGGTAGCTTCCTCTACGAGCAGTACTTC. Translating gives CASSIAGSFLYEQYF.

The chain couples TRBV13 to TRBJ2-7, with TRBD1 identical over 9 bases. CDR1 and CDR2 from the germline V gene are PRHDT and FYEKMQ (reference sequence). CDR3 length: 15 amino acids. The J segment lost 0 bases and the V segment lost 4 bases, leaving 4 bases of the junction unmatched. This chain's CDR3 is CASSSGQGGSYEQYF. CDR3 nucleotides: TGTGCCAGCAGCTCGGGACAGGGCGGCTCCTACGAGCAGTACTTC.

In this sample, this clone turned up a few times. V usage is TRBV7-8 and J usage is TRBJ2-2; perhaps TRBD1 as D (6 bases). Per germline, CDR1 SGHVS and CDR2 FQNEAQ. V lost 4 bases to trimming and J lost 1 base, with 13 bases between them. This CDR3 comprises 16 residues. In DNA, the CDR3 is TGTGCCAGCAGCTCATACGACAGGATGAACACCGGGGAGCTGTTTTTT. This gives the protein CASSSYDRMNTGELFF. The whole variable domain, remainder taken from reference TRBV7-8 and TRBJ2-2, is GAGVSQSPRYKVAKRGQDVALRCDPISGHVSLFWYQQALGQGPEFLTYFQNEAQLDKSGLPSDRFFAERPEGSVSTLKIQRTQQEDSAVYLCASSSYDRMNTGELFFGEGSRLTVL.

This clone came up once. The CDR3 spells CASRRTTGTDQPQHF. The CDR3 bases are TGTGCCAGCAGGCGCACGACAGGGACGGATCAGCCCCAGCATTTT. The chain uses TRBV27 and TRBJ1-5; TRBD1 agrees at 7 bases. In germline, CDR1 is MNHEY, CDR2 SMNVEV (reference sequence). CDR3 length equals 15 residues. Trimming at V came to 6 bases and at J to 5 bases, leaving 10 bases not matched to a gene.